The TCR beta chain under discussion was sequenced for a study of cytomegalovirus exposure and HLA in healthy donors. The study's findings and limits: As a later analysis showed, a missense DCLRE1C variant was linked to trimming of TCR beta V- and J-genes.

This CDR3 is built from 20 residues. Notes on this clone: Its antigen remains unknown.

The PCR was carried out with 60 Vbeta primers and 13 Jbeta primers. Assay: immunoSEQ multiplex PCR; the TCRdb copy retains only in-frame clones and omits some. The sample comprises approximately 110,000 clones, roughly 80% of which are singletons, and roughly 4.9% rests with the top ten. The sequenced sample consisted of PBMCs. This receptor was identified in a female donor in good health and CMV-seropositive. The chain recombines TRBV21-1 with TRBJ1-6; the DNA was not compared with TRBD1, the D call given in the table. TRBV21-1 represents a pseudogene. As DNA, the CDR3 is TGTGCCAGCAGCATTCGACCGGGACAGGGGTCTCACCTTTATAATTCACCCCTCCACTTT. As protein: CASSIRPGQGSHLYNSPLHF.